A single T cell receptor (beta chain) is shown here with its context. Its antigen is as yet unknown. The data belong to a study of beta chain features in type 1 diabetes. Study background: Examination spanned about 110 million sorted cells from all samples.

Reverse transcription of all isolated RNA meant that expressed TCRB transcripts were sequenced. Clones were sequenced by immunoSEQ multiplex PCR, and TCRdb holds only the in-frame ones, with some missing. The table shows about 340,000 clones, with about 14% occurring only once. General observations from the study: Researchers report that Type 1 diabetes patients had moderately but significantly shorter TCRB CDR3s across all four CD4+ subsets.

The CDR3 contains 15 residues. Deletions cut 3 bases from V and 5 bases from J, with 17 bases between. Germline assignment: CDR1 KGHSH and CDR2 LQKENI. The chain recombines TRBV18 with TRBJ2-7; a weak D match, TRBD2 (6 bases). The specimen was naive CD4+ T cells from blood. The TCR was taken from a woman under 30 with type 1 diabetes. The chain's CDR3 is CASSPLMGGLNEQYF. CDR3 nucleotide sequence: TGTGCCAGCTCACCCCTTATGGGGGGACTCAACGAGCAGTACTTC. The variable domain in full, completed from reference TRBV18 and TRBJ2-7, reads NAGVMQNPRHLVRRRGQEARLRCSPMKGHSHVYWYRQLPEEGLKFMVYLQKENIIDESGMPKERFSAEFPKEGPSILRIQQVVRGDSAAYFCASSPLMGGLNEQYFGPGTRLTVT.